One sample yielded the 5 T cell receptor beta chains listed below, sequenced in a study of glioma-infiltrating T cells (dated by TCRdb to about 2016). The sequencer listed for this sample is Illumina MiSeq. TCR alpha and beta CDR3 regions were amplified with the iRepertoire nested amplicon-rescue multiplex PCR (arm-PCR) platform from RNA. Starting from the raw public reads, TCRdb applied fastp trimming at Q25, assembled clones with MiXCR and retained in-frame beta chains. Duplicate CDR3 protein sequences are folded into a single record with the most common DNA and genes. The sample contains about 200,000 distinct CDR3 sequences, roughly 32% of them found a single time. 20% to 25% of the sample is taken by the ten largest. The sequenced material came from glioma tissue, nonneoplastic brain tissue, or PBMCs (not recorded which). The receptors come from a human donor with low-grade glioma or glioblastoma, undergoing nonglioma brain surgery, or in good health (not recorded which).

This clonotype was observed once. A single base separates this from a much larger clone, so it may be a read error. This chain joins TRBV29-1 and TRBJ1-4; possibly TRBD1 for D (6 bases). This CDR3 is 12 amino acids long. Germline loops: CDR1 SQVTM, CDR2 ANQGSEA. V lost 8 bases and J lost 7, with 14 bases in between. The CDR3 protein is CSLGGPREKLFF. The DNA for the CDR3 is TGCAGCCTCGGGGGGCCGCGTGAAAAACTGTTTTTT.

Regarding this clonotype: Since a much larger clone is just one base distant, this may be a read error. The chain recombines TRBV7-9 with TRBJ2-1, with 9 bases aligning to TRBD1. The CDR3 consists of 17 residues. Per germline, CDR1 SEHNR and CDR2 FQNEAQ (reference sequence). The CDR3 loop reads CSSSLPSQGAYGDEQFF. The CDR3 DNA reads TGTTCCAGCAGCTTACCCTCACAGGGGGCTTATGGCGATGAGCAGTTCTTC.

V is TRBV20-1 and J is TRBJ2-7, with D perhaps matching TRBD2 (5 bases). Looked up from germline, CDR1 is DFQATT and CDR2 is SNEGSKA (reference sequence). V gave up 2 bases and J gave up 3 bases, with 14 bases separating them. This CDR3 has 14 amino acids. In nucleotides, the CDR3 is TGCAGTGCTAGACCTACTAGAGGAAACTACGAGCAGTACTTC. Its protein is CSARPTRGNYEQYF.

This clonotype has at least ten counts. The rearrangement uses TRBV28 and TRBJ1-5; D remains unclear. The CDR3 is made up of 14 amino acids. V was shortened by 7 bases and J by 6 bases, with 16 bases between the two germline ends. CDR1 and CDR2 from the germline V gene are MDHEN and SYDVKM. The CDR3 sequence is CASNLILGFQPQHF. The CDR3 bases are TGTGCCAGCAACCTGATCCTTGGGTTTCAGCCCCAGCATTTT.

This clonotype was seen ten or more times. The J gene is TRBJ2-3, the V gene TRBV27; D uncertain. Trimming stripped 6 bases from V and 4 bases from J, with 11 bases between. Germline V CDR1 and CDR2: MNHEY, SMNVEV (reference sequence). The CDR3 extends over 13 amino acids. CDR3 sequence (DNA): TGTGCCAGCAGATCTCCCTGGGCAGATACGCAGTATTTT. Translated: CASRSPWADTQYF.